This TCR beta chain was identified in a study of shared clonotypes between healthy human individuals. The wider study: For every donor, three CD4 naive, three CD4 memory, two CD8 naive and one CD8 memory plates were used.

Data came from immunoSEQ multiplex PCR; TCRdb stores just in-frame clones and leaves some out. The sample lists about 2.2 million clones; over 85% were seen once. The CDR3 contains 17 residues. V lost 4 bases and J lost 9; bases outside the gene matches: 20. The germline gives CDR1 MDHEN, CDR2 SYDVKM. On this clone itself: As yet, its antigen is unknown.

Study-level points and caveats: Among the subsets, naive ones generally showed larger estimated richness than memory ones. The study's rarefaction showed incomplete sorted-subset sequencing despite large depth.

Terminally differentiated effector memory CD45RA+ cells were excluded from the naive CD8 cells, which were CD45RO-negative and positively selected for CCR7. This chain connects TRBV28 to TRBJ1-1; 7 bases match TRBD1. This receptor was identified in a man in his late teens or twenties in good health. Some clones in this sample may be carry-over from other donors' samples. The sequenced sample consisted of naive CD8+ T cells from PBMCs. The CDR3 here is CASSSGQGGRILLQAFF. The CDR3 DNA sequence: TGTGCCAGCAGTTCAGGTCAGGGGGGGCGGATTTTGCTTCAAGCTTTCTTT.